These T cell receptor beta chains were read from a single sample in a study of regulatory T cells in long-lasting Graves disease. TCRdb re-called the multiplex PCR reads through MiXCR, storing one row per CDR3 protein. The repertoire holds 300,000 to 350,000 distinct CDR3 sequences, about 18% seen once, with less than 35% in the top ten. The sample consisted of peripheral blood mononuclear cells (PBMCs), taken when the disease was refractory, from a patient treated with antithyroid drugs. These receptors all stem from a female donor with Graves disease. Both conserved end residues are part of each CDR3. The D gene is left open where the match is weak. Clone sizes are given selectively: once, few, many, or a class where the clone is expanded.

length: 16
J: TRBJ2-1
size: .
V: TRBV7-2
D: .
CDR3: CASSLLGQNTYNEQFF
DNA: TGTGCCAGCAGCTTATTGGGTCAAAACACCTACAATGAGCAGTTCTTC

length: 16
J: TRBJ1-2
size: many
V: TRBV30
D: TRBD1
CDR3: CAWNRGGDRGGRGYTF
DNA: TGTGCCTGGAACAGAGGAGGGGACAGGGGAGGAAGAGGCTACACCTTC

length: 14
J: TRBJ2-2
size: few
V: TRBV28
D: TRBD1
CDR3: CASRDRGDTGELFF
DNA: TGTGCCAGCAGGGACAGGGGGGACACCGGGGAGCTGTTTTTT

length: 14
J: TRBJ2-7
size: many
V: TRBV7-9
D: .
CDR3: CASSPGGVLNEQYF
DNA: TGTGCCAGCAGCCCCGGCGGGGTACTGAACGAGCAGTACTTC

length: 14
J: TRBJ2-5
size: many
V: TRBV7-2
D: .
CDR3: CASRGGGGLETQYF
DNA: TGTGCCAGCAGGGGAGGGGGGGGGCTAGAGACCCAGTACTTC

length: 13
J: TRBJ1-1
size: many
V: TRBV29-1
D: TRBD1
CDR3: CSVGDSRNTEAFF
DNA: TGCAGCGTTGGGGACAGTCGGAACACTGAAGCTTTCTTT

length: 15
J: TRBJ1-5
size: many
V: TRBV18
D: .
CDR3: CASSPFEGSNQPQHF
DNA: TGTGCCAGCTCACCATTCGAGGGTAGCAATCAGCCCCAGCATTTT

length: 14
J: TRBJ2-5
size: many
V: TRBV7-2
D: .
CDR3: CASSSTNSKETQYF
DNA: TGTGCCAGCAGCTCGACTAACTCAAAAGAGACCCAGTACTTC

length: 10
J: TRBJ1-2
size: few
V: TRBV4-1
D: .
CDR3: CASSQVDLIF
DNA: TGCGCCAGCAGCCAAGTGGACCTGATCTTC

length: 13
J: TRBJ2-7
size: many
V: TRBV5-1
D: .
CDR3: CASSDYTSSEQYF
DNA: TGCGCCAGCAGCGACTATACTAGTTCGGAGCAGTACTTC

length: 13
J: TRBJ2-7
size: .
V: TRBV5-1
D: .
CDR3: CASRLTGAYEQYF
DNA: TGCGCCAGCAGATTAACAGGAGCCTATGAGCAGTACTTC

length: 15
J: TRBJ1-6
size: .
V: TRBV9
D: TRBD1
CDR3: CASSVSTGVGSPLHF
DNA: TGTGCCAGCAGCGTATCGACAGGGGTAGGTTCACCCCTCCACTTT

length: 13
J: TRBJ1-2
size: many
V: TRBV12-3/TRBV12-4
D: TRBD1
CDR3: CASSLTGVRGYTF
DNA: TGTGCCAGCAGTTTAACAGGGGTTCGAGGCTACACCTTC

length: 16
J: TRBJ2-4
size: .
V: TRBV7-9
D: TRBD1
CDR3: CASSPGQGIAKNIQYF
DNA: TGTGCCAGCAGCCCGGGACAGGGGATAGCCAAAAACATTCAGTACTTC

length: 14
J: TRBJ2-7
size: many
V: TRBV6-1
D: TRBD2
CDR3: CASSEGAGFYEQYF
DNA: TGTGCCAGCAGTGAAGGAGCGGGATTCTACGAGCAGTACTTC

length: 16
J: TRBJ1-1
size: many
V: TRBV11-2
D: TRBD1
CDR3: CASSLWGSDRDTEAFF
DNA: TGTGCCAGCAGCTTATGGGGGTCCGACAGGGATACTGAAGCTTTCTTT

length: 14
J: TRBJ1-2
size: many
V: TRBV3-1
D: .
CDR3: CASSQGVILYGYTF
DNA: TGTGCCAGCAGCCAAGGGGTGATCCTCTATGGCTACACCTTC

length: 14
J: TRBJ2-1
size: .
V: TRBV2
D: TRBD2
CDR3: CASSLRGANNEQFF
DNA: TGTGCCAGCAGTCTGCGGGGGGCGAACAATGAGCAGTTCTTC

length: 15
J: TRBJ2-5
size: many
V: TRBV7-2
D: .
CDR3: CASSLAGLVQETQYF
DNA: TGTGCCAGCAGCTTAGCGGGGCTAGTGCAAGAGACCCAGTACTTC

length: 14
J: TRBJ2-5
size: .
V: TRBV6-2/TRBV6-3
D: .
CDR3: CASSFRGDIETQYF
DNA: TGTGCCAGCAGTTTCCGGGGGGACATCGAGACCCAGTACTTC

length: 16
J: TRBJ2-5
size: many
V: TRBV28
D: TRBD1
CDR3: CASSLLRDRVRETQYF
DNA: TGTGCCAGCAGTTTATTGAGGGACAGAGTCCGGGAGACCCAGTACTTC

length: 14
J: TRBJ1-5
size: .
V: TRBV12-5
D: .
CDR3: CASGWGVSNQPQHF
DNA: TGTGCTAGTGGTTGGGGGGTAAGCAATCAGCCCCAGCATTTT

length: 14
J: TRBJ2-7
size: many
V: TRBV6-5
D: TRBD1
CDR3: CASSSGTVTYEQYF
DNA: TGTGCCAGCAGTTCCGGGACAGTCACCTACGAGCAGTACTTC

length: 14
J: TRBJ1-1
size: .
V: TRBV25-1
D: TRBD1
CDR3: CASSRQGLRAEAFF
DNA: TGTGCCAGCAGTCGACAGGGGTTAAGAGCTGAAGCTTTCTTT

length: 13
J: TRBJ2-5
size: many
V: TRBV18
D: .
CDR3: CASSPDRSETQYF
DNA: TGTGCCAGCTCACCGGACAGATCAGAGACCCAGTACTTC

length: 15
J: TRBJ2-1
size: few
V: TRBV9
D: .
CDR3: CASSVAEWQGNEQFF
DNA: TGTGCCAGCAGCGTAGCTGAGTGGCAGGGCAATGAGCAGTTCTTC

length: 14
J: TRBJ1-1
size: .
V: TRBV4-1
D: .
CDR3: CASSQIVKDMTAFF
DNA: TGCGCCAGCAGCCAGATCGTGAAGGACATGACGGCTTTCTTT

length: 11
J: TRBJ2-1
size: few
V: TRBV29-1
D: .
CDR3: CSGLNYNEQFF
DNA: TGCAGCGGTTTGAATTACAATGAGCAGTTCTTC

length: 15
J: TRBJ1-2
size: many
V: TRBV20-1
D: .
CDR3: CSARVTAKAHYGYTF
DNA: TGCAGTGCTAGAGTCACAGCGAAGGCTCACTATGGCTACACCTTC

length: 15
J: TRBJ1-2
size: many
V: TRBV28
D: TRBD1
CDR3: CASSLKGGGGDGYTF
DNA: TGTGCCAGCAGTTTAAAAGGGGGAGGGGGCGATGGCTACACCTTC

length: 14
J: TRBJ2-5
size: many
V: TRBV2
D: TRBD2
CDR3: CASTAGVLQETQYF
DNA: TGTGCCAGCACAGCGGGGGTTCTCCAAGAGACCCAGTACTTC

length: 16
J: TRBJ2-2
size: .
V: TRBV24-1
D: TRBD1
CDR3: CATRGLDRDNTGELFF
DNA: TGTGCCACCAGGGGCCTAGACAGGGATAACACCGGGGAGCTGTTTTTT

length: 14
J: TRBJ2-7
size: .
V: TRBV30
D: TRBD1
CDR3: CAWSRQGPQYEQYF
DNA: TGTGCCTGGAGTAGACAGGGGCCCCAGTACGAGCAGTACTTC

length: 13
J: TRBJ1-2
size: .
V: TRBV20-1
D: .
CDR3: CSAKVGVNYGYTF
DNA: TGCAGTGCGAAAGTGGGGGTTAACTATGGCTACACCTTC

length: 16
J: TRBJ2-7
size: many
V: TRBV7-2
D: TRBD2
CDR3: CASSSQPGLASYEQYF
DNA: TGTGCCAGCAGCTCCCAACCGGGACTAGCTTCCTACGAGCAGTACTTC